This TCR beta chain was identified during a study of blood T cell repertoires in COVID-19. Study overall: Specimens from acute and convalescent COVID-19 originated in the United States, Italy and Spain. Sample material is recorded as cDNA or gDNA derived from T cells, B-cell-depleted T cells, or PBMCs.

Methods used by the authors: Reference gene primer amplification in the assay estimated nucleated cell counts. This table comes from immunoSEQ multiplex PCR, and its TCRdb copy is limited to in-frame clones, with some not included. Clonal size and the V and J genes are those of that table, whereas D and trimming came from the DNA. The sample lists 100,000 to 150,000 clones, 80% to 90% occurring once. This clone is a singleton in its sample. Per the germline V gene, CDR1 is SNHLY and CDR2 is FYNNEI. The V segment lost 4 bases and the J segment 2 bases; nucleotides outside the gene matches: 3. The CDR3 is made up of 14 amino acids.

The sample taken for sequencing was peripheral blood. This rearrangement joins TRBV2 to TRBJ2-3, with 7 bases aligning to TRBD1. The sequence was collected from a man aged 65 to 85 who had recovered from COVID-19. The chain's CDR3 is CASSVGTVTDTQYF. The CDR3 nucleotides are TGTGCCAGCAGTGTTGGGACAGTCACAGATACGCAGTATTTT.